The rows below give T cell receptor beta chains drawn from one sample of a study of blood T cell repertoires in COVID-19. TCRdb's table, derived via immunoSEQ multiplex PCR, lists solely in-frame clones and lacks some. Of around 240,000 clones in the sample, around four fifths were seen once. Material: peripheral blood. Receptors originate from a woman aged 80 or over with acute or convalescent COVID-19. The CDR3 runs from the conserved cysteine through the conserved F or W. A D gene is named only where the DNA matches it firmly. Rows give clone size only sometimes, using once, few, many, or a class for an expanded clone.

CDR3nt: TGTGCCAGCAGTCCTACTTTCCGCAGGGGTCTTGGCAATGAGCAGTTCTTC
CDR3aa: CASSPTFRRGLGNEQFF
v_gene: TRBV7-9
abundance: once
j_gene: TRBJ2-1
d_gene: -

CDR3nt: TGTGCCTGGAGTGTACTACAGGAGAATTCACCCCTCCACTTT
CDR3aa: CAWSVLQENSPLHF
v_gene: TRBV30
abundance: -
j_gene: TRBJ1-6
d_gene: -

CDR3nt: TGTGCCAGCAGCCCGAAAGCCACAGATACGCAGTATTTT
CDR3aa: CASSPKATDTQYF
v_gene: TRBV5-8
abundance: -
j_gene: TRBJ2-3
d_gene: -

CDR3nt: TGTGCCAGTATCGGACAGACCCCCTACGAGCAGTACTTC
CDR3aa: CASIGQTPYEQYF
v_gene: TRBV19
abundance: -
j_gene: TRBJ2-7
d_gene: -

CDR3nt: TGTGCCAGCAGCTTAGGACAGGTTGGGGCAACTAATGAAAAACTGTTTTTT
CDR3aa: CASSLGQVGATNEKLFF
v_gene: TRBV7-2
abundance: few
j_gene: TRBJ1-4
d_gene: -

CDR3nt: TGTGCCAGCAGCTCCCCCGGGACAGGGGGCTACGAGCAGTACTTC
CDR3aa: CASSSPGTGGYEQYF
v_gene: TRBV11-2
abundance: -
j_gene: TRBJ2-7
d_gene: TRBD1

CDR3nt: TGTGCCAGCAGCCAAGGGGGACAGGGACGAGATACGCAGTATTTT
CDR3aa: CASSQGGQGRDTQYF
v_gene: TRBV3-1/TRBV3-2
abundance: -
j_gene: TRBJ2-3
d_gene: TRBD1

CDR3nt: TGTGCCAGCAGTTCTGGGGACAGGGGCTACACCTTC
CDR3aa: CASSSGDRGYTF
v_gene: TRBV12-3/TRBV12-4
abundance: -
j_gene: TRBJ1-2
d_gene: TRBD1

CDR3nt: TGTGCCAGCAGTTTCGTAGCGGGAGGGAAGAATGAGCAGTTCTTC
CDR3aa: CASSFVAGGKNEQFF
v_gene: TRBV28
abundance: few
j_gene: TRBJ2-1
d_gene: TRBD2

CDR3nt: TGCGCCAGCAGCTTGAATGTGGGTAGCGGGGCCTTCCGGACAGGCAATGAGCAGTTCTTC
CDR3aa: CASSLNVGSGAFRTGNEQFF
v_gene: TRBV5-1
abundance: -
j_gene: TRBJ2-1
d_gene: -

CDR3nt: TGTGCCAGCTCGGGACTAGCGGGGAGGTACAATGAGCAGTTCTTC
CDR3aa: CASSGLAGRYNEQFF
v_gene: TRBV5-4
abundance: -
j_gene: TRBJ2-1
d_gene: TRBD2

CDR3nt: TGTGCCAGCAGCTTTACAGGCCCGAACACTGAAGCTTTCTTT
CDR3aa: CASSFTGPNTEAFF
v_gene: TRBV7-9
abundance: -
j_gene: TRBJ1-1
d_gene: -

CDR3nt: TGTGCCAGCAGCTTACGCCCGGGCAGGGAGGGAGAGACCCAGTACTTC
CDR3aa: CASSLRPGREGETQYF
v_gene: TRBV7-2
abundance: -
j_gene: TRBJ2-5
d_gene: TRBD2

CDR3nt: TGTGCCAGCAGTGAGGGCCACCGGAGGAATTCACCCCTCCACTTT
CDR3aa: CASSEGHRRNSPLHF
v_gene: TRBV25-1
abundance: few
j_gene: TRBJ1-6
d_gene: -

CDR3nt: TGCGCCAGCAGCGCTCCGGGACTCAGAACGACCGGGGAGCTGTTTTTT
CDR3aa: CASSAPGLRTTGELFF
v_gene: TRBV5-1
abundance: -
j_gene: TRBJ2-2
d_gene: -

CDR3nt: TGTGCCAGCAGCTTAGTTCGGGGGACTGCCTACGAGCAGTACTTC
CDR3aa: CASSLVRGTAYEQYF
v_gene: TRBV5-4
abundance: -
j_gene: TRBJ2-7
d_gene: -

CDR3nt: TGTGCCAGCAGCCGCCGGGGGGGGCAAGGGGAAAAACTGTTTTTT
CDR3aa: CASSRRGGQGEKLFF
v_gene: TRBV3-1/TRBV3-2
abundance: -
j_gene: TRBJ1-4
d_gene: -

CDR3nt: TGTGCCAGCTCCCTTGGACAGGCCATCTCTGGAAACACCATATATTTT
CDR3aa: CASSLGQAISGNTIYF
v_gene: TRBV18
abundance: once
j_gene: TRBJ1-3
d_gene: TRBD1

CDR3nt: TGTGCCAGCAGCCCGGACAGGATCGGCGGCTACACCTTC
CDR3aa: CASSPDRIGGYTF
v_gene: TRBV9
abundance: -
j_gene: TRBJ1-2
d_gene: TRBD1

CDR3nt: TGTGCCTGGAGTGTAGCGGAGAGGAAGTACTTC
CDR3aa: CAWSVAERKYF
v_gene: TRBV30
abundance: few
j_gene: TRBJ2-7
d_gene: -